This T cell receptor beta chain is drawn from a study of T cell responses to AZD1222 COVID-19 vaccine. Here immunoSEQ multiplex PCR was the method, and the copy in TCRdb shows in-frame clones only, minus some. This sample has around 110,000 clones, with over 75% found just once. A note on this clone: Its antigen is unidentified. At the DNA level, this CDR3 is encoded by other sequences in the same sample as well.

Study-wide results and caveats: Spike-wide vaccine-associated CD4 TCRs dominated at 160-218 and 743-854.

The clonotype was recovered from an adult in good health. This material consisted of peripheral blood, taken on day 0 of MenACWY control vaccination.

The CDR3 DNA reads as TGCAGTGCGAGGGAGGGGTATGGCTACACCTTC. Protein: CSAREGYGYTF. The chain joins TRBV20-1 to TRBJ1-2; tentative D call: TRBD1 (5 bases). With 6 bases removed from V and 5 bases from J, the gap between germline ends came to 10 bases. Germline V lookup: CDR1 DFQATT, CDR2 SNEGSKA (reference sequence). The CDR3 extends over 11 amino acids.